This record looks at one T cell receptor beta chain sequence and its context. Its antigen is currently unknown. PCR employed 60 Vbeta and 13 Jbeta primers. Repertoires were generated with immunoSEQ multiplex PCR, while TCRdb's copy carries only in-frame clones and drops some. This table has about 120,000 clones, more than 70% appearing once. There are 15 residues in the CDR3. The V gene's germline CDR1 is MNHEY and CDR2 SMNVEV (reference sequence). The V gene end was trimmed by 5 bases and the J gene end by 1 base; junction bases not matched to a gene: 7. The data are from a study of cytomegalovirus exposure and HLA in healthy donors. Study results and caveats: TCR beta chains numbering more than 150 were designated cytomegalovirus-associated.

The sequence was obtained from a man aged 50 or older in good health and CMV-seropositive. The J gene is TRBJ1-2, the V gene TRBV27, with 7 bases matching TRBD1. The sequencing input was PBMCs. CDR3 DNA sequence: TGTGCCAGCAGTCTCTCGACAGGGCGTAACTATGGCTACACCTTC. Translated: CASSLSTGRNYGYTF.